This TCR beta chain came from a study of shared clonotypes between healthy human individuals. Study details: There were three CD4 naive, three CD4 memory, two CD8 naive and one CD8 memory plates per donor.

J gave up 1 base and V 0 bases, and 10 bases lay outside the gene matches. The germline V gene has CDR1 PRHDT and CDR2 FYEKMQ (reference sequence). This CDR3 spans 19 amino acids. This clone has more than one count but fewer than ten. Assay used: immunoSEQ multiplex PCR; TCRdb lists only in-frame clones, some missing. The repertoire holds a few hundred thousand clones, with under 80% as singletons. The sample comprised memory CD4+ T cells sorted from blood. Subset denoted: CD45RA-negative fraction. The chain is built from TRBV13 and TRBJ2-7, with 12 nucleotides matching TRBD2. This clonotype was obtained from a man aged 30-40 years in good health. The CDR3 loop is CASSLGLASGRAKSYEQYF. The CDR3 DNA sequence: TGTGCCAGCAGCTTAGGCCTTGCTAGCGGGAGGGCCAAGTCCTACGAGCAGTACTTC.